The 20 T cell receptor beta chains below all came from one sample that was sequenced in a study of blood T cell repertoires in COVID-19 (dated by TCRdb to between 2020 and 2021). Library generation was performed with the immunoSEQ multiplex PCR assay. Drawn from immuneACCESS, this table holds only the in-frame rearrangements with V and J called that TCRdb kept. Clones are partly lost; checked studies trace under half to an unresolved V gene and leave the rest unexplained. The sample profile shows about 240,000 clones; around 85% of them were found once. Approximately 9.4% of the sample rests with the top ten. Sequencing was carried out using peripheral blood. These receptor sequences come from a woman of 80 years or more with acute or convalescent COVID-19.

This clone was counted once. One end of the junction is discordant with germline, which a read error may explain. The chain links TRBV5-1 to TRBJ2-1; D might be TRBD1 (6 bases). The CDR3 covers 12 residues. CDR1 and CDR2 from the germline V gene are SGHRS and YFSETQ. The CDR3 sequence is CAGRIQGDEQFF. CDR3 in DNA: TGCGCCGGCAGGATACAGGGTGATGAGCAGTTCTTC.

This clone was detected once. This rearrangement joins TRBV28 to TRBJ2-3; perhaps TRBD2 as D (6 bases). The CDR3 covers 12 residues. Germline CDR1 reads MDHEN; CDR2 reads SYDVKM. Trimming took off 9 bases at V and 11 bases at J, with 18 bases between the two ends. CDR3: CASNTRGMMQYF. CDR3 sequence (DNA): TGTGCCAGTAACACCCGGGGGATGATGCAGTATTTT.

The CDR3 DNA reads as TGTGCCAGCAGCCTGGGCAGCGGCGGGGGGGCCGGGGAGCTGTTTTTT. Protein: CASSLGSGGGAGELFF. The chain recombines TRBV5-6 with TRBJ2-2, with 9 bases aligning to TRBD2. Trimming at V came to 4 bases and at J to 6 bases, leaving 10 bases not matched to a gene. The germline V gene has CDR1 SGHDT and CDR2 YYEEEE. This CDR3 is built from 16 residues.

This chain joins TRBV19 and TRBJ2-1; TRBD2 might be the D (5 bases). The length of the CDR3 is 15 residues. V lost 3 bases to trimming and J lost 1 base, with 10 bases between them. The germline gives CDR1 LNHDA, CDR2 SQIVND (reference sequence). The CDR3 bases are TGTGCCAGTAGTATGGGAGCGACGTCCTACAATGAGCAGTTCTTC. Its protein is CASSMGATSYNEQFF.

The chain employs TRBV5-1 and TRBJ2-3, with 11 bases aligning to TRBD2. The CDR3 runs to 16 residues. In germline, CDR1 is SGHRS, CDR2 YFSETQ. V shed 1 base and J 5 bases; nucleotides not matched to a gene: 6. This chain's CDR3 is CASSLTLAGAGDTQYF. The CDR3 region has the DNA TGCGCCAGCAGCTTGACACTAGCGGGGGCGGGAGATACGCAGTATTTT.

The gene calls are TRBV21-1 and TRBJ1-1; the table's D call, TRBD1, has no DNA check behind it. TRBV21-1 is noted as a pseudogene. CDR3 length equals 16 residues. In DNA form, the CDR3 reads TGTGCCAGCAGCAAGGACAGGGGCCCTGGGGACACTGAAGCTTTCTTT. Translating gives CASSKDRGPGDTEAFF.

The rearrangement uses TRBV18 and TRBJ1-6, with 7 bases aligning to TRBD1. The CDR3 runs to 15 residues. The germline CDR1 and CDR2 sequences are KGHSH and LQKENI. The ends lost 4 bases at V and 8 bases at J; junction bases unmatched: 8. CDR3: CASSQNQGDHSPLHF. The DNA for the CDR3 is TGTGCCAGCTCACAGAACCAGGGGGACCATTCACCCCTCCACTTT.

The genes are TRBV2 and TRBJ2-7; D remains unclear. The CDR3 is 14 residues long. Trimming took 0 bases from V and 0 from J, leaving 6 bases between them. Germline-derived CDR1 and CDR2 are SNHLY and FYNNEI. The CDR3 reads CASSEAAVSYEQYF. The CDR3 nucleotides read TGTGCCAGCAGTGAAGCGGCCGTCTCCTACGAGCAGTACTTC.

The gene calls are TRBV3-1 (or the pseudogene TRBV3-2) and TRBJ1-1, with 7 bases lining up with TRBD1. This CDR3 region has 15 residues. The V segment lost 3 bases and the J segment 6 bases; nucleotides outside the gene matches: 10. Per germline, CDR1 LGHDT and CDR2 YNNKEL (reference sequence). The CDR3: CASSHRAGGVPEAFF. DNA of the CDR3: TGTGCCAGCAGCCATAGGGCAGGGGGTGTCCCTGAAGCTTTCTTT.

The chain uses TRBV7-2 and TRBJ2-1; TRBD2 agrees at 9 bases. The junction had 5 bases not matched to a gene; V was cut back by 8 bases and J by 6 bases. The V gene's germline CDR1 is SGHTA and CDR2 FQGNSA. CDR3 length: 13 amino acids. The CDR3 DNA follows: TGTGCCAGCGGGCGGGGGGGCCTCAATGAGCAGTTCTTC. The encoded protein is CASGRGGLNEQFF.

The rearrangement joins TRBV15 to TRBJ2-3, with D maybe TRBD2 (7 bases). Trimming stripped 0 bases from V and 4 bases from J, with 17 bases between. This CDR3 region has 17 residues. Germline values: CDR1 LNHNV, CDR2 YYDKDF (reference sequence). CDR3 in amino acids: CATSRDRWGGQADTQYF. The DNA for the CDR3 is TGTGCCACCAGCAGAGATCGGTGGGGGGGCCAAGCAGATACGCAGTATTTT.

This chain joins TRBV4-1 and TRBJ1-5; 7 bases are shared with TRBD1. V lost 3 bases to trimming and J lost 5 bases; unmatched junction nucleotides: 7. Per the germline V gene, CDR1 is MGHRA and CDR2 is YSYEKL. The CDR3 is 15 residues long. The CDR3 loop is CASSHLDRDDQPQHF. Written as DNA, the CDR3 is TGCGCCAGCAGCCACCTTGACAGGGATGATCAGCCCCAGCATTTT.

The chain couples TRBV5-4 to TRBJ1-5; D is undetermined. Trimming pared 2 bases from V and 6 bases from J, leaving 12 bases between. The CDR3 covers 14 residues. In germline, CDR1 is SGHNT, CDR2 YYREEE (reference sequence). The CDR3: CASSFAGLGQPQHF. In DNA form, the CDR3 reads TGTGCCAGCAGCTTCGCCGGGTTGGGTCAGCCCCAGCATTTT.

The V call is TRBV6-5, the J call TRBJ1-6, with D hard to call. The V gene lost 6 bases and the J gene lost 8 bases, with 14 bases spanning the gap. The length of the CDR3 is 14 residues. The germline CDR1 and CDR2 sequences are MNHEY and SVGAGI. The CDR3 DNA sequence: TGTGCCAGCAGGGGGAGGATAGTGGATTCACCCCTCCACTTT. As protein: CASRGRIVDSPLHF.

The V gene is TRBV5-8, the J gene TRBJ2-6; D gene uncertain. V lost 3 bases and J lost 4, with 8 bases in between. In germline, CDR1 is SGHTS, CDR2 YDEGEE. The CDR3 consists of 14 residues. The CDR3 region has the DNA TGTGCCAGCAGCTCCCGCGGAGGGGCCAACGTCCTGACTTTC. Translation gives CASSSRGGANVLTF.

The chain has TRBV5-6 and TRBJ1-2; 10 bases map to TRBD1. The CDR3 length is 16 residues. The V gene's germline CDR1 is SGHDT and CDR2 YYEEEE. V gave up 3 bases and J gave up 4 bases; unmatched junction bases: 9. The CDR3 nucleotides read TGTGCCAGCAGCTCGGGAGGGGACAGGGGCTTCTATGGCTACACCTTC. Translation: CASSSGGDRGFYGYTF.

The J gene is TRBJ2-5, the V gene TRBV28, with D possibly TRBD1 on 6 matching bases. The V and J ends lost 5 bases and 1 base respectively, with 14 bases between them. In germline, CDR1 is MDHEN, CDR2 SYDVKM. This CDR3 is 15 amino acids long. DNA for the CDR3: TGTGCCAGCAGTGATACCGACAGGATCCAAGAGACCCAGTACTTC. Protein sequence: CASSDTDRIQETQYF.

The CDR3 DNA reads as TGTGCCAGCAGCTTAGCTGAGGACTACACCTTC. Encoded protein: CASSLAEDYTF. V is TRBV5-7 and J is TRBJ1-2; D uncertain. TRBV5-7 is labeled an ORF, and its function is uncertain. Trimming left V 2 bases short and J 10 bases short, with 9 bases between. The CDR3 is 11 amino acids.

The CDR3 reads CASSLPGLAGFGELFF. CDR3 bases: TGTGCCAGCAGCCTGCCGGGACTAGCGGGGTTCGGGGAGCTGTTTTTT. The genes are TRBV11-2 and TRBJ2-2; TRBD2 aligns across 13 bases. Germline CDR1 and CDR2: SGHAT and FQNNGV. J was trimmed by 7 bases and V by 5 bases; bases with no gene match: 7. The CDR3 has 16 amino acids. The full variable domain, with the rest looked up from reference TRBV11-2 and TRBJ2-2, is EAGVAQSPRYKIIEKRQSVAFWCNPISGHATLYWYQQILGQGPKLLIQFQNNGVVDDSQLPKDRFSAERLKGVDSTLKIQPAKLEDSAVYLCASSLPGLAGFGELFFGEGSRLTVL.

J is TRBJ1-1 and V is TRBV6-5; possibly TRBD1 for D (5 bases). CDR1 MNHEY and CDR2 SVGAGI come from the germline V gene. The CDR3 runs to 15 residues. Trimming cost V 2 bases and J 3 bases, with 13 bases left between them. The CDR3 DNA sequence: TGTGCCAGCAGTTACCCCCAGCGGGGGGACACTGAAGCTTTCTTT. Protein sequence: CASSYPQRGDTEAFF.